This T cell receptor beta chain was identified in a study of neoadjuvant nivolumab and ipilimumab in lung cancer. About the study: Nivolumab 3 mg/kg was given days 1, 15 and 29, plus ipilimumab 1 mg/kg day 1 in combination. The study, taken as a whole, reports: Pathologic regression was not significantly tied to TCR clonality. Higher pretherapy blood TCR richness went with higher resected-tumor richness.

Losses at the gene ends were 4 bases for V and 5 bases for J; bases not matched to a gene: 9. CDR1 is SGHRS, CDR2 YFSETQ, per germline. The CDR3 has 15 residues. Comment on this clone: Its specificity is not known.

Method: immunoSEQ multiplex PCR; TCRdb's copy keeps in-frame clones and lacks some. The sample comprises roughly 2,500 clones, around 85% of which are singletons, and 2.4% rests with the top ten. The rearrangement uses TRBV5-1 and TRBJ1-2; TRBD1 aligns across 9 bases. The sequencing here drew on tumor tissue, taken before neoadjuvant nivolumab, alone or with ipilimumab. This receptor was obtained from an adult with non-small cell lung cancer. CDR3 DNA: TGCGCCAGCAGCCCACCCGTGGACAGGGGATATGGCTACACCTTC. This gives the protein CASSPPVDRGYGYTF.